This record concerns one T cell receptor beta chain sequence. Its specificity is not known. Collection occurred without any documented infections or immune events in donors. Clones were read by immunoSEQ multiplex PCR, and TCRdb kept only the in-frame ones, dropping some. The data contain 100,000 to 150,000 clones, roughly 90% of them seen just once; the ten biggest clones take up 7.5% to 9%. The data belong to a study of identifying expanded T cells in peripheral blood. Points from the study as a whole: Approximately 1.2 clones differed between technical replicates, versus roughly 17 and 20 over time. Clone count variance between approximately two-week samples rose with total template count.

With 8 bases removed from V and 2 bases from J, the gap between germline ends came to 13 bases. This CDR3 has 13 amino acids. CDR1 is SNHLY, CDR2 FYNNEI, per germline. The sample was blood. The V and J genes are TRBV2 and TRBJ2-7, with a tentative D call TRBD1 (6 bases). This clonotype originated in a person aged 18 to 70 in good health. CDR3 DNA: TGTGCCAGCGGAGGACAGTCACCCTACGAGCAGTACTTC. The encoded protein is CASGGQSPYEQYF.